Below are 23 T cell receptor beta chains sequenced from a single sample in a study of cytomegalovirus exposure and HLA in healthy donors. This PCR relied on a set of 60 Vbeta primers and 13 Jbeta primers. This table comes from immunoSEQ multiplex PCR, and its TCRdb copy is limited to in-frame clones, with some not included. Of some 140,000 clones in the sample, 78% were seen once. Source material: PBMCs. The receptors were gathered from a woman in her late teens or twenties in good health and CMV-seronegative.

The chain combines TRBV4-2 with TRBJ2-5, with TRBD2 matching over 14 bases. V was clipped by 0 bases and J by 5 bases; unmatched bases: 8. This CDR3 contains 18 residues. The V gene's germline CDR1 is LGHNA and CDR2 YNFKEQ. The chain's CDR3 is CASSQDTRLAGGQETQYF. In DNA form, the CDR3 reads TGTGCCAGCAGCCAAGATACTAGACTAGCGGGAGGGCAGGAGACCCAGTACTTC.

The chain joins TRBV11-3 to TRBJ2-7; D unclear. The CDR3 covers 13 residues. Germline V gives CDR1 SGHNT, CDR2 YENEEA. Trimming removed 1 base from V and 2 bases from J, with 6 bases in between. Here the CDR3 DNA reads TGTGCCAGCAGCTTAGGTCCGGCCTACGAGCAGTACTTC. It translates to CASSLGPAYEQYF.

This clone came up once. The chain employs TRBV11-3 and TRBJ1-2; 8 bases fit TRBD1. Germline CDR1 reads SGHNT; CDR2 reads YENEEA. V trimming: 11 bases; J trimming: 8 bases; junction bases outside the gene matches: 13. The CDR3 sequence is 13 residues long. The CDR3: CAGDRGIREGYTF. In nucleotides, the CDR3 is TGTGCCGGCGACAGGGGAATCCGAGAGGGCTACACCTTC.

The J gene is TRBJ2-7, the V gene TRBV29-1; 7 nucleotides align to TRBD2. CDR1 and CDR2 (germline): SQVTM, ANQGSEA. CDR3 size: 15 residues. With 3 bases clipped from V and 5 bases from J, the junction kept 13 bases outside the gene matches. CDR3 amino acids: CSVEYAGEFGNEQYF. The CDR3 bases are TGCAGCGTTGAGTACGCGGGAGAGTTTGGGAACGAGCAGTACTTC.

The chain joins TRBV6-6 to TRBJ1-1; D perhaps matches TRBD1 (6 bases). The CDR3 is 12 residues long. Per the germline V gene, CDR1 is MNHNY and CDR2 is SVGAGI (reference sequence). V lost 5 bases and J 7 bases, leaving 11 bases between the germline ends. CDR3 in amino acids: CASSHLDSEAFF. The CDR3 nucleotides are TGTGCCAGCAGTCACCTGGACAGTGAAGCTTTCTTT.

The chain links TRBV6-1 to TRBJ2-7, with a tentative D call TRBD2 (6 bases). V gave up 6 bases and J gave up 3 bases, with 12 bases separating them. CDR1 is MNHNS, CDR2 SASEGT, per germline. The CDR3 runs 13 residues. CDR3 in DNA: TGTGCCAGCAGACGGGACTCAAACTACGAGCAGTACTTC. Translating it yields CASRRDSNYEQYF.

This clone was seen more than once but under ten times. The chain couples TRBV7-9 to TRBJ2-7, with 10 bases that match TRBD2. Germline V CDR1 and CDR2: SEHNR, FQNEAQ (reference sequence). V shed 3 bases, J shed 6 bases, and the junction held 8 bases outside the gene matches. The CDR3 has 15 residues. The CDR3: CASSLFLAGVTEQYF. The DNA of the CDR3 is TGTGCCAGCAGCTTGTTTCTAGCGGGAGTCACCGAGCAGTACTTC.

This clone has a handful of counts. The chain is built from TRBV12-5 and TRBJ1-1; D is undetermined. Per germline, CDR1 LGHNT and CDR2 FRNRAP. Trimming stripped 2 bases from V and 4 bases from J, with 17 bases between. CDR3 length equals 16 residues. The CDR3 reads CASGLSREGWGTEAFF. The CDR3 region has the DNA TGTGCTAGTGGTTTGTCACGGGAGGGATGGGGCACTGAAGCTTTCTTT. Supplemented by reference TRBV12-5 and TRBJ1-1, the full variable domain reads DARVTQTPRHKVTEMGQEVTMRCQPILGHNTVFWYRQTMMQGLELLAYFRNRAPLDDSGMPKDRFSAEMPDATLATLKIQPSEPRDSAVYFCASGLSREGWGTEAFFGQGTRLTVV.

V gene TRBV2 combines with J gene TRBJ1-5; TRBD1 matches at 8 bases. CDR3 length: 14 amino acids. Germline V gene data show CDR1 as SNHLY and CDR2 as FYNNEI. V shed 6 bases and J 1 base; nucleotides not matched to a gene: 2. The CDR3 coding sequence is TGTGCCAGCAGAGGACAGGGCAGCAATCAGCCCCAGCATTTT. Its protein product is CASRGQGSNQPQHF. The full variable domain, rest sourced from reference TRBV2 and TRBJ1-5, is EPEVTQTPSHQVTQMGQEVILRCVPISNHLYFYWYRQILGQKVEFLVSFYNNEISEKSEIFDDQFSVERPDGSNFTLKIRSTKLEDSAMYFCASRGQGSNQPQHFGDGTRLSIL.

This chain links TRBV5-4 with TRBJ2-1, with 8 positions matching TRBD2. J was trimmed by 5 bases and V by 2 bases; bases with no gene match: 6. The CDR3 totals 15 residues. CDR1 is SGHNT and CDR2 is YYREEE in the germline V gene (reference sequence). The CDR3 DNA follows: TGTGCCAGCAGCTTAGGCGGGAGGCCCAACAATGAGCAGTTCTTC. Protein sequence: CASSLGGRPNNEQFF.

The chain combines TRBV19 with TRBJ2-7; unclear D gene. Germline V CDR1 and CDR2: LNHDA, SQIVND (reference sequence). The CDR3 contains 14 residues. V was clipped by 0 bases and J by 1 base, with 7 bases between them. The CDR3 here is CASSIDLESYEQYF. CDR3 coding DNA: TGTGCCAGTAGTATAGATCTGGAGTCCTACGAGCAGTACTTC.

This chain links TRBV20-1 with TRBJ2-7, with 8 nucleotides matching TRBD1. CDR3 length: 11 residues. The V gene's germline CDR1 is DFQATT and CDR2 SNEGSKA (reference sequence). V trimming: 6 bases; J trimming: 6 bases; junction bases outside the gene matches: 4. The DNA for the CDR3 is TGCAGTGCCGACAGGGGAACCGAGCAGTACTTC. This sequence encodes CSADRGTEQYF.

V usage is TRBV5-6 and J usage is TRBJ2-7; the D gene is possibly TRBD2 (5 bases). This CDR3 comprises 12 residues. The germline V gene has CDR1 SGHDT and CDR2 YYEEEE. Trimming shortened V by 2 bases and J by 4 bases, and 7 bases separated the two germline ends. CDR3 loop: CASSFLAYEQYF. CDR3 sequence (DNA): TGTGCCAGCAGCTTTTTAGCGTACGAGCAGTACTTC.

This clone was seen once. The chain recombines TRBV15 with TRBJ2-1, with D tentatively TRBD2 (6 bases). This CDR3 region has 15 residues. The V end lost 0 bases, the J end lost 7 bases, and 13 bases lay between the germline ends. Germline V CDR1 and CDR2: LNHNV, YYDKDF (reference sequence). CDR3: CATSRDPTRNNEQFF. In DNA, the CDR3 is TGTGCCACCAGCAGAGATCCGACTAGAAATAATGAGCAGTTCTTC.

The rearrangement uses TRBV5-6 and TRBJ2-2; the D gene is possibly TRBD2 (5 bases). Per the germline V gene, CDR1 is SGHDT and CDR2 is YYEEEE. Trimming shortened V by 0 bases and J by 5 bases, and 11 bases separated the two germline ends. The CDR3 has 15 residues. CDR3 DNA: TGTGCCAGCAGCTTGGGACTACCCAGGACCGGGGAGCTGTTTTTT. It is translated as CASSLGLPRTGELFF.

This clone has only one observation. The V call is TRBV6-1, the J call TRBJ2-1, with D possibly matching TRBD2 (6 bases). V was shortened by 6 bases and J by 5 bases, with 11 bases between the two germline ends. This CDR3 comprises 13 residues. CDR1 is MNHNS, CDR2 SASEGT, per germline. The CDR3: CASSPSEHNEQFF. CDR3 sequence (DNA): TGTGCCAGCAGCCCTAGCGAACACAATGAGCAGTTCTTC.

The chain couples TRBV4-1 to TRBJ2-7, with TRBD2 as a possible D gene (5 bases). V was clipped by 0 bases and J by 3 bases, with 15 bases between them. Germline loops: CDR1 MGHRA, CDR2 YSYEKL. The CDR3 length is 16 residues. Written as DNA, the CDR3 is TGCGCCAGCAGCCAAGATCGGCCGGGGTCAATCTACGAGCAGTACTTC. Its protein product is CASSQDRPGSIYEQYF.

The chain employs TRBV30 and TRBJ1-2; perhaps TRBD1 as D (5 bases). The CDR3 has 12 amino acids. Per the germline V gene, CDR1 is GTSNPN and CDR2 is SVGIG (reference sequence). The V end lost 1 base, the J end lost 7 bases, and 10 bases lay between the germline ends. CDR3 residues: CAWSEGAAGYTF. CDR3 bases: TGTGCCTGGAGTGAAGGGGCGGCTGGCTACACCTTC.

The chain links TRBV27 to TRBJ2-1, with TRBD2 identical over 9 bases. In germline, CDR1 is MNHEY, CDR2 SMNVEV (reference sequence). J was trimmed by 2 bases and V by 4 bases; bases with no gene match: 3. This CDR3 has 15 amino acids. The CDR3, as DNA: TGTGCCAGCAGTTCGGGCGGGGGGGCCTACAATGAGCAGTTCTTC. Translating it yields CASSSGGGAYNEQFF.

This clone was seen a few times. V usage is TRBV2 and J usage is TRBJ2-6, with D hard to call. CDR3 length equals 14 residues. In germline, CDR1 is SNHLY, CDR2 FYNNEI. V lost 3 bases and J 0 bases, leaving 3 bases between the germline ends. CDR3 in amino acids: CASSDSSGANVLTF. The CDR3 nucleotides are TGTGCCAGCAGTGATAGCTCTGGGGCCAACGTCCTGACTTTC.

The V call is TRBV6-5, the J call TRBJ1-1, with a weak D call TRBD1 (6 bases). The CDR3 sequence is 14 residues long. The ends were cut back, 4 bases at V and 2 bases at J, with 11 bases in the middle. In germline, CDR1 is MNHEY, CDR2 SVGAGI. CDR3 in DNA: TGTGCCAGCAGTTCGACAGGATTCAACACTGAAGCTTTCTTT. Protein product: CASSSTGFNTEAFF.

CDR3 residues: CASSPRGATGELFF. The CDR3, as DNA: TGTGCCAGCTCCCCCAGGGGTGCCACCGGGGAGCTGTTTTTT. V and J are TRBV6-5 and TRBJ2-2; tentatively, D is TRBD1 (6 bases). Germline CDR1 and CDR2: MNHEY and SVGAGI. Trimming removed 8 bases from V and 4 bases from J, with 14 bases in between. This CDR3 has 14 residues.

V is TRBV6-5 and J is TRBJ2-1, with 10 bases lining up with TRBD1. This CDR3 has 12 residues. V was clipped by 11 bases and J by 9 bases; unmatched bases: 7. Germline V gene lookup returns CDR1 MNHEY and CDR2 SVGAGI. Here the CDR3 reads CAVGTGEVEQFF. In DNA form, the CDR3 reads TGTGCCGTTGGGACAGGGGAAGTTGAGCAGTTCTTC.